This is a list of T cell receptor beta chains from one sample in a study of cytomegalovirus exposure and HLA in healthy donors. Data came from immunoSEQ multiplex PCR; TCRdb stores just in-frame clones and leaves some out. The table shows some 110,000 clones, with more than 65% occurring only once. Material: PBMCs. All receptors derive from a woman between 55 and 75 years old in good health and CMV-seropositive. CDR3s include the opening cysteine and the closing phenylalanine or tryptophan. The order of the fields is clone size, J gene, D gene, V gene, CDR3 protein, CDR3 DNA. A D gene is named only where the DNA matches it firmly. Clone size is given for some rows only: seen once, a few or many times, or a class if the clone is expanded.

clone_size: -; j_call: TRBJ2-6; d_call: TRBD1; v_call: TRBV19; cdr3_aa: CASSRDRTGANVLTF; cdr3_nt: TGTGCCAGTAGCCGGGACAGGACTGGGGCCAACGTCCTGACTTTC
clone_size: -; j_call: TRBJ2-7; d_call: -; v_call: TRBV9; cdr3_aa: CASSPDRSNTPWVSYEQYF; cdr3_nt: TGTGCCAGCAGTCCCGACAGATCCAACACCCCGTGGGTTTCCTACGAGCAGTACTTC
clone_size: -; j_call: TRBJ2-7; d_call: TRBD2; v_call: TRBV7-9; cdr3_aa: CASSSTSGAIYEQYF; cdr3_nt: TGTGCCAGCAGCTCGACTAGCGGGGCGATCTACGAGCAGTACTTC
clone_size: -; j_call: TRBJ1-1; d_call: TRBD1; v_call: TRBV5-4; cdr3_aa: CASSFNRGTEAFF; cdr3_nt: TGTGCCAGCAGCTTCAACAGGGGCACTGAAGCTTTCTTT
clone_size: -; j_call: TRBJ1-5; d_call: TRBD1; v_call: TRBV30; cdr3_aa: CAWTGGTNQPQHF; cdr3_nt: TGTGCCTGGACAGGGGGTACTAATCAGCCCCAGCATTTT
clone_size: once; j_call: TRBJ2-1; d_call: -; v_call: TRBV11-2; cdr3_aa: CASSLSPDTYNEQFF; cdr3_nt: TGTGCCAGCAGCTTATCTCCGGACACCTACAATGAGCAGTTCTTC
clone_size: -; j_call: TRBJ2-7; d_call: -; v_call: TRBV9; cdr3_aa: CASSVAFGAYEQYF; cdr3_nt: TGTGCCAGCAGCGTAGCTTTTGGAGCCTACGAGCAGTACTTC
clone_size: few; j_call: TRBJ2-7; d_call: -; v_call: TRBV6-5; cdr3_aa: CASRPRGNHEQYF; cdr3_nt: TGTGCCAGCCGACCAAGGGGGAACCACGAGCAGTACTTC
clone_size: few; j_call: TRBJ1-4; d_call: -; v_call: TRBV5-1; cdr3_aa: CASSLLLERGEKLFF; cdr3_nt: TGCGCCAGCAGCTTACTACTCGAGCGAGGTGAAAAACTGTTTTTT
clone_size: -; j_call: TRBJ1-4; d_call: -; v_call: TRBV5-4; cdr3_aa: CASSLGAGSNEKLFF; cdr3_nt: TGTGCCAGCAGCTTGGGTGCAGGGTCTAATGAAAAACTGTTTTTT
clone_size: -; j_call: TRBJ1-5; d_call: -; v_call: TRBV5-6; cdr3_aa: CASSFWSLPNQPQHF; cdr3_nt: TGTGCCAGCAGCTTCTGGAGTCTCCCCAATCAGCCCCAGCATTTT
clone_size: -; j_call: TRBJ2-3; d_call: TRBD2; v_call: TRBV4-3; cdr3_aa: CASSQDYLAGGPTDTQYF; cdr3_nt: TGCGCCAGCAGCCAAGATTACCTAGCGGGGGGGCCTACAGATACGCAGTATTTT
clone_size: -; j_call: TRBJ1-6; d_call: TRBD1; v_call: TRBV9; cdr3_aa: CASSVVGTANSPLHF; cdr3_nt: TGTGCCAGCAGCGTAGTTGGGACAGCAAATTCACCCCTCCACTTT
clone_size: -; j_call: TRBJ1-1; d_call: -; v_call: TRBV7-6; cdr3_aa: CASSSQMNTEAFF; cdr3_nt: TGTGCCAGCAGCTCACAGATGAACACTGAAGCTTTCTTT
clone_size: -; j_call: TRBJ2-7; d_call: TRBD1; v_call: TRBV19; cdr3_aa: CASSMSQGAYEQYF; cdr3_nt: TGTGCCAGTAGTATGAGTCAGGGGGCCTACGAGCAGTACTTC
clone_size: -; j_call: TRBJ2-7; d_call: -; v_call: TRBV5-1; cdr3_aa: CASSLEGGESYEQYF; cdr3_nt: TGCGCCAGCAGCTTGGAAGGCGGGGAGTCCTACGAGCAGTACTTC
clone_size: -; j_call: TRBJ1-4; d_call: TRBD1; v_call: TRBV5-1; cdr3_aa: CASSTTGSNEKLFF; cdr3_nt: TGCGCCAGCAGCACGACAGGGAGTAATGAAAAACTGTTTTTT
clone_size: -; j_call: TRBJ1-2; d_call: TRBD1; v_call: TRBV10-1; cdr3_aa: CASSEASGQPYFNYGYTF; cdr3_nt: TGCGCCAGCAGTGAGGCCTCGGGACAGCCTTATTTTAACTATGGCTACACCTTC
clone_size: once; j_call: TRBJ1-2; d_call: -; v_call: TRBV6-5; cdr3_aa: CLATLILSGSYTF; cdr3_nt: TGTCTCGCCACCCTCATTCTTTCGGGGAGCTACACCTTC
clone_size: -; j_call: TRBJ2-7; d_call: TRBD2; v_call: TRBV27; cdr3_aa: CAAGREWNSYEQYF; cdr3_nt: TGTGCCGCCGGGCGGGAGTGGAACTCCTACGAGCAGTACTTC
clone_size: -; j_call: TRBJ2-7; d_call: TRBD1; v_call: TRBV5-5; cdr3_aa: CASSSGTATGEQYF; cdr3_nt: TGTGCCAGCAGCTCCGGGACAGCAACGGGAGAGCAGTACTTC
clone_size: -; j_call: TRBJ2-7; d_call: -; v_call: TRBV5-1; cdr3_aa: CASSLSQGISYEQYF; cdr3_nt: TGCGCCAGCAGCTTGTCTCAGGGTATCTCCTACGAGCAGTACTTC
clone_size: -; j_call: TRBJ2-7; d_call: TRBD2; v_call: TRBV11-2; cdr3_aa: CASSLALAGGYEQYF; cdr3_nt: TGTGCCAGCAGCTTAGCCCTAGCGGGAGGGTACGAGCAGTACTTC
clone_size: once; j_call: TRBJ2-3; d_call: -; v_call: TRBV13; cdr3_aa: CASLKVQEPPVPDADTQYF; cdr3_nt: TGTGCCAGCTTGAAAGTACAGGAGCCCCCAGTCCCAGACGCAGATACGCAGTATTTT
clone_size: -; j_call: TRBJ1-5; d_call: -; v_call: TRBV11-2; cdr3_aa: CASSLTDSNQPQHF; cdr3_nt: TGTGCCAGCAGCTTGACAGATAGCAATCAGCCCCAGCATTTT
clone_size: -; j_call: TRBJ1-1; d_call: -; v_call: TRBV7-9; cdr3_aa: CASSQGGTEAFF; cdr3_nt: TGTGCCAGCAGTCAAGGGGGCACTGAAGCTTTCTTT
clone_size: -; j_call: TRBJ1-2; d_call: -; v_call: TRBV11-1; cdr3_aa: CASSSPGEPNYGYTF; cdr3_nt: TGTGCCAGCAGCTCTCCGGGGGAGCCTAACTATGGCTACACCTTC
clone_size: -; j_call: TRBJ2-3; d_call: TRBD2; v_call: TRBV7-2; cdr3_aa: CASSLAVLAGGTSTDTQYF; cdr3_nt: TGTGCCAGCAGCTTAGCTGTACTAGCGGGGGGAACTAGCACAGATACGCAGTATTTT
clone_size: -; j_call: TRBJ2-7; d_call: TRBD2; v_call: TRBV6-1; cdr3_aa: CASSGVAGEISGEQYF; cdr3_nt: TGTGCCAGCAGTGGGGTAGCGGGAGAGATCAGTGGCGAGCAGTACTTC
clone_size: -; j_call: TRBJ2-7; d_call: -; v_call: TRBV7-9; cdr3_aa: CASSSTGTRKYEQYF; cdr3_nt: TGTGCCAGCAGCTCAACCGGGACACGCAAGTACGAGCAGTACTTC
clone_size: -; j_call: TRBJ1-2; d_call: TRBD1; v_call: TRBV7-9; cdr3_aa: CASSWWTGGANYGYTF; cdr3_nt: TGTGCCAGCAGCTGGTGGACAGGAGGGGCTAACTATGGCTACACCTTC
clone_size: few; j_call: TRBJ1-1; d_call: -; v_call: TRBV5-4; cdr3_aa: CASSLARNTEAFF; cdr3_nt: TGTGCCAGCAGCTTGGCCAGAAACACTGAAGCTTTCTTT
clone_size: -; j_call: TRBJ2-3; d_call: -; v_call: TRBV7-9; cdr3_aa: CASSFSPRATDTQYF; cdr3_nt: TGTGCCAGCAGCTTTTCTCCCAGGGCCACAGATACGCAGTATTTT
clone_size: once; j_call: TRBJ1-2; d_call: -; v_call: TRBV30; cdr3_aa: CAWNTGNYGYTF; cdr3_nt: TGTGCCTGGAATACAGGGAACTATGGCTACACCTTC
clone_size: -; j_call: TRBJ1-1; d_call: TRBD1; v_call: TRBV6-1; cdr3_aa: CASTPGPTGDTEAFF; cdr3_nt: TGTGCCAGCACCCCGGGGCCGACAGGGGACACTGAAGCTTTCTTT
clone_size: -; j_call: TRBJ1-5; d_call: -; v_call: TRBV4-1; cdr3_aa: CASSRQGGGQPQHF; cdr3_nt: TGCGCCAGCAGCCGCCAGGGAGGGGGACAGCCCCAGCATTTT
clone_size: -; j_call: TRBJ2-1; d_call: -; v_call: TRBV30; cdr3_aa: CACPSPYRAGEQFF; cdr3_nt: TGTGCCTGCCCTAGTCCGTACAGGGCCGGGGAGCAGTTCTTC
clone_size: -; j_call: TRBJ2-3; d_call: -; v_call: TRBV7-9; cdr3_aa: CASSLETPYTQYF; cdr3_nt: TGTGCCAGCAGCTTAGAAACTCCGTATACGCAGTATTTT
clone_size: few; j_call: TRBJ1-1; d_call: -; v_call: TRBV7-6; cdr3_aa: CASTRGGRTEAFF; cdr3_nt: TGTGCCAGCACCCGCGGGGGGCGGACTGAAGCTTTCTTT